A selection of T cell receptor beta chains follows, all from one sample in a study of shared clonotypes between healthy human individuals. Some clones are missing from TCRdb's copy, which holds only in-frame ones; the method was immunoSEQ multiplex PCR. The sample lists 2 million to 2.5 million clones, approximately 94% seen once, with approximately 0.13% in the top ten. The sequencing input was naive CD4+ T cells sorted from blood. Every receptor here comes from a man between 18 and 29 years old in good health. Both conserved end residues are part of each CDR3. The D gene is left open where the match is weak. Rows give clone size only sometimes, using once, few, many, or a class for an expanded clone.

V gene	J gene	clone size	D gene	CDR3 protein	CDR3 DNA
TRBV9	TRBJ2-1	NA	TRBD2	CASRAGSSYNEQFF	TGTGCCAGCAGAGCGGGGAGCTCCTACAATGAGCAGTTCTTC
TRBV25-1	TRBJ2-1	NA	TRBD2	CASSEFTSEFQQFF	TGTGCCAGCAGTGAATTTACTAGCGAATTTCAGCAGTTCTTC
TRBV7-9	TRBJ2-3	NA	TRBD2	CASSPRTSGGLDTQYF	TGTGCCAGCAGCCCCCGGACTAGCGGGGGGCTAGATACGCAGTATTTT
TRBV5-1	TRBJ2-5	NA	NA	CASRFQGIGFGETQYF	TGCGCCAGCAGATTTCAGGGGATTGGGTTTGGGGAGACCCAGTACTTC
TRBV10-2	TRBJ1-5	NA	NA	CASADRTDSNQPQHF	TGCGCCAGCGCCGACAGGACCGATAGCAATCAGCCCCAGCATTTT
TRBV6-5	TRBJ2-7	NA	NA	CASSYSGPRLREQYF	TGTGCCAGCAGTTACTCGGGCCCCAGGCTACGCGAGCAGTACTTC
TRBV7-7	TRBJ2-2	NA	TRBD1	CASSLRQGAGAGELFF	TGTGCTAGCAGCTTAAGACAGGGGGCAGGCGCCGGGGAGCTGTTTTTT
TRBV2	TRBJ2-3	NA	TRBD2	CASSASGGTDTQYF	TGTGCCAGCAGTGCTAGCGGGGGCACAGATACGCAGTATTTT
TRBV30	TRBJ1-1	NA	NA	CAWIRWYTSYTEAFF	TGTGCCTGGATCAGGTGGTATACCTCTTACACTGAAGCTTTCTTT
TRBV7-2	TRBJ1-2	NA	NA	CASSLDSGDGYTF	TGTGCCAGCAGCTTAGATTCGGGGGATGGCTACACCTTC
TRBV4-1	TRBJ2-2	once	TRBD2	CASSQETPRDYTELFF	TGCGCCAGCAGCCAAGAGACCCCCCGGGACTACACGGAGCTGTTTTTT
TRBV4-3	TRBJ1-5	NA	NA	CASSQERTVSNQPQHF	TGCGCCAGCAGCCAAGAACGAACAGTGAGCAATCAGCCCCAGCATTTT
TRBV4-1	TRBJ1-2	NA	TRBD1	CASTGGGGYTF	TGCGCCAGTACAGGGGGTGGTGGCTACACCTTC
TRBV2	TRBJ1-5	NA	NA	CASSEVPSAPQHF	TGTGCCAGCAGTGAGGTCCCTTCAGCGCCCCAGCATTTT
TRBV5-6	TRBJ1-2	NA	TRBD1	CASNFGQGINGYTF	TGTGCCAGCAACTTCGGACAGGGAATCAATGGCTACACCTTC
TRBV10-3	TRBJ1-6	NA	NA	CAISGLRDGESPLHF	TGTGCCATCAGTGGCCTTAGGGACGGGGAATCACCCCTCCACTTT
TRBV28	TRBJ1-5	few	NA	CASSLNQPQHF	TGTGCCAGCAGTTTGAATCAGCCCCAGCATTTT
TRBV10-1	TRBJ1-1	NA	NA	CASSDEGLGAEAFF	TGCGCCAGCAGTGATGAGGGGCTAGGGGCTGAAGCTTTCTTT
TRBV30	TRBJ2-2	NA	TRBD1	CAWKGTVNTGELFF	TGTGCCTGGAAGGGGACAGTGAACACCGGGGAGCTGTTTTTT
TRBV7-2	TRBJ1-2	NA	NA	CASSRRGANYGYTF	TGTGCCAGCAGCCGACGGGGGGCAAACTATGGCTACACCTTC
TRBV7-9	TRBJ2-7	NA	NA	CASTSMGQQYF	TGTGCCAGCACCTCCATGGGGCAGCAGTACTTC
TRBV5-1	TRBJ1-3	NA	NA	CASSSTTGSGNTIYF	TGCGCCAGCAGCTCCACGACAGGTTCTGGAAACACCATATATTTT
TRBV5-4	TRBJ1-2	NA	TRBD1	CASSPGGVMGYNYGYTF	TGTGCCAGCAGCCCAGGGGGGGTGATGGGGTATAACTATGGCTACACCTTC
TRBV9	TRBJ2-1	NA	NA	CASSRTAEQFF	TGTGCCAGCAGCCGTACCGCGGAGCAGTTCTTC
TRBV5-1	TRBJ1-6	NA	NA	CASSLEPGVGSLHF	TGCGCCAGCAGCTTGGAGCCAGGGGTTGGATCCCTCCACTTT
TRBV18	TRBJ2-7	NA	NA	CASSQVAVGYSYEQYF	TGTGCCAGCTCACAGGTTGCGGTTGGGTACTCCTACGAGCAGTACTTC
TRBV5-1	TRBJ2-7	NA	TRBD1	CASSMGQGPYEQYF	TGCGCCAGCAGCATGGGACAGGGACCCTACGAGCAGTACTTC
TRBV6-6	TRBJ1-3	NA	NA	CASSDGLSSGNTIYF	TGTGCCAGCAGTGACGGACTAAGCTCTGGAAACACCATATATTTT
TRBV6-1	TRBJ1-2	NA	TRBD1	CASSELGQGNYGYTF	TGTGCCAGCAGTGAACTGGGACAGGGGAACTATGGCTACACCTTC
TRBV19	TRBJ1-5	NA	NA	CASSIPRQYSNQPQHF	TGTGCCAGTAGTATCCCCCGACAGTATAGCAATCAGCCCCAGCATTTT
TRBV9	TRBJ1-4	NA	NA	CASSVAGGAVNEKLFF	TGTGCCAGCAGCGTAGCTGGGGGGGCCGTAAATGAAAAACTGTTTTTT
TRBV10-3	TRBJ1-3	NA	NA	CAISSLSGNTIYF	TGTGCCATCAGTTCGCTCTCTGGAAACACCATATATTTT
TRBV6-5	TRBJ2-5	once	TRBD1	CASRDWDSQETQYF	TGTGCCAGCCGCGACTGGGACAGTCAAGAGACCCAGTACTTC
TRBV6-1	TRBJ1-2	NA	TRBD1	CASSGDRAVRYGYTF	TGTGCCAGCAGCGGAGACAGGGCGGTGAGGTATGGCTACACCTTC
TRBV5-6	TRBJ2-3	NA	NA	CASSASGTDTQYF	TGTGCCAGCAGCGCCTCGGGGACAGATACGCAGTATTTT
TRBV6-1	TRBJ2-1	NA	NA	CASSEAYNEQFF	TGTGCCAGCAGCGAGGCCTACAATGAGCAGTTCTTC
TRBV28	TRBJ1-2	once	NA	CASSSLLQTVKYGYTF	TGTGCCAGCAGTTCGTTACTACAGACAGTAAAATATGGCTACACCTTC
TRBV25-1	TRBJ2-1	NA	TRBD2	CASTRREAYNEQFF	TGTGCCAGCACTAGGCGGGAGGCCTACAATGAGCAGTTCTTC
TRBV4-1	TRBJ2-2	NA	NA	CASSQDFRELFF	TGCGCCAGCAGCCAAGATTTCCGGGAGCTGTTTTTT
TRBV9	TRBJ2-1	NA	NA	CASSLRGESWNEQFF	TGTGCCAGCAGTTTAAGGGGGGAGAGCTGGAATGAGCAGTTCTTC
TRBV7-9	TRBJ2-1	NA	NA	CASSSGGWQFF	TGTGCCAGCAGCTCCGGAGGGTGGCAGTTCTTC
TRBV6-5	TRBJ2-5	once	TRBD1	CASSRGQSPQETQYF	TGTGCCAGCAGTAGGGGGCAGAGTCCGCAAGAGACCCAGTACTTC
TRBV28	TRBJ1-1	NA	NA	CASSGGSGNTEAFF	TGTGCCAGCAGCGGGGGGTCAGGGAACACTGAAGCTTTCTTT
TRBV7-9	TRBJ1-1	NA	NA	CASSFGTPIEAFF	TGTGCCAGCAGCTTTGGGACACCGATTGAAGCTTTCTTT
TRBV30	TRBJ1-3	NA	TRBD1	CAWSGTGIYF	TGTGCCTGGAGTGGGACAGGCATATATTTT
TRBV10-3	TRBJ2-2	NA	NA	CAISPSLGRVGTGELFF	TGTGCCATCAGCCCATCCCTCGGGCGTGTCGGCACCGGGGAGCTGTTTTTT
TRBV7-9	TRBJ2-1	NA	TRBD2	CASSQNSGLAGARGNEQFF	TGTGCCAGCAGCCAGAATTCCGGACTAGCGGGGGCACGAGGGAATGAGCAGTTCTTC
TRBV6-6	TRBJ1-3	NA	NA	CASSTGISGNTIYF	TGTGCCAGCAGTACAGGCATCTCTGGAAACACCATATATTTT
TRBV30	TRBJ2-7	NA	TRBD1	CARKGQGPYEQYF	TGTGCCCGGAAAGGACAGGGTCCTTACGAGCAGTACTTC
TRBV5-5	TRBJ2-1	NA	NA	CASSFGFSSYNEQFF	TGTGCCAGCAGCTTTGGGTTTAGCTCCTACAATGAGCAGTTCTTC
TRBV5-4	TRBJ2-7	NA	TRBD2	CASSQLAGGISSYEQYF	TGTGCCAGCAGCCAACTAGCGGGAGGAATTAGCTCCTACGAGCAGTACTTC
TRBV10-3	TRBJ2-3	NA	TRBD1	CAISWDSGTDTQYF	TGTGCCATCAGTTGGGACAGTGGCACAGACACGCAGTATTTT
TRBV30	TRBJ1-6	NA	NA	CAWILRGDSPLHF	TGTGCCTGGATCCTCCGGGGGGACTCACCCCTCCACTTT